This T cell receptor (beta chain) was observed in a study of cytomegalovirus exposure and HLA in healthy donors. Study-wide results and limits: CMV antigen specificity of a few CMV-associated chains was confirmed in vitro.

This clone is labeled as medium-sized (0.01 to 0.1%). Its antigen is unknown. Germline V CDR1 and CDR2: MDHEN, SYDVKM. This CDR3 has 16 amino acids. Trimming shortened V by 3 bases and J by 0 bases, and 14 bases separated the two germline ends. Researchers ran the PCR with 60 Vbeta and 13 Jbeta primers. Profiled with immunoSEQ multiplex PCR; TCRdb holds only in-frame clones, not every one. Of some 65,000 clones in the sample, 70% to 85% were seen once. Donors likely had unrecorded immune exposures despite being nominally healthy when sampled. The V and J genes are TRBV28 and TRBJ1-1; tentatively, D is TRBD1 (6 bases). This sequence was found in a girl aged 5-17 years in good health and CMV-seropositive. Input material: PBMCs. The CDR3 DNA is TGTGCCAGCAGTTTCCTCAGACAGGCCATGAACACTGAAGCTTTCTTT. Residues: CASSFLRQAMNTEAFF.